This T cell receptor beta chain comes out of a study of T cell changes during pregnancy in multiple sclerosis. TCRdb's copy holds only in-frame clones and misses some; the assay was immunoSEQ multiplex PCR. The sample carries some 120,000 clones, approximately 93% recorded once. V dropped 4 bases and J dropped 5; count of bases not matched to a gene: 13. Looked up from germline, CDR1 is MDHEN and CDR2 is SYDVKM. This CDR3 contains 17 residues. The starting material was peripheral blood, obtained before pregnancy. The receptor comes from a female donor with multiple sclerosis, enrolled in a pregnancy study. The chain joins TRBV28 to TRBJ2-1, with 8 bases aligning to TRBD2. CDR3 region: CASSSTSPQRENNEQFF. The CDR3 DNA is TGTGCCAGCAGTTCAACTTCCCCCCAGCGGGAGAACAATGAGCAGTTCTTC.